A selection of T cell receptor beta chains follows, all from one sample in a study of cytomegalovirus exposure and HLA in healthy donors. Clones were read by immunoSEQ multiplex PCR, and TCRdb kept only the in-frame ones, dropping some. This sample has roughly 190,000 clones; about four fifths occur once, and the top ten carry approximately 1.5%. The material sequenced was PBMCs. The receptors originated from a girl aged 5-17 years in good health and CMV-seropositive. CDR3s include the opening cysteine and the closing phenylalanine or tryptophan. A D gene is named only where the DNA matches it firmly. Clone size is shown for a subset of rows, as once, few, many or a class of expanded clone.

d_call	clone_size	v_call	j_call	cdr3_nt	cdr3_aa
-	-	TRBV5-1	TRBJ2-3	TGCGCCAGCAGGCCCCAGGGTACAGATACGCAGTATTTT	CASRPQGTDTQYF
TRBD1	-	TRBV27	TRBJ1-6	TGTGCCAGCAGTTTATCCCGACAGGGGATTAATTCACCCCTCCACTTT	CASSLSRQGINSPLHF
-	-	TRBV7-9	TRBJ2-7	TGTGCCAGCAGCTTAGGTTGGACACCAAACTACGAGCAGTACTTC	CASSLGWTPNYEQYF
TRBD1	-	TRBV5-1	TRBJ2-2	TGCGCCAGCAGCCTGGGACAGGGAACCGGGGAGCTGTTTTTT	CASSLGQGTGELFF
-	-	TRBV7-9	TRBJ1-6	TGTGCCAGCAGCCCCCAAGAGTTCGGGGTTTTTGGTTCACCCCTCCACTTT	CASSPQEFGVFGSPLHF
-	few	TRBV7-9	TRBJ1-1	TGTGCCAGCAGCTTACAAGGGGGGGCCACTGAAGCTTTCTTT	CASSLQGGATEAFF
TRBD1	-	TRBV4-3	TRBJ2-1	TGCGCCAGCAGCCAAGTCGACAGGGATTTCGCTGAGCAGTTCTTC	CASSQVDRDFAEQFF
TRBD2	-	TRBV5-8	TRBJ2-3	TGTGCCAGCAGCTCCGGGACTAGCGGGGGGGTTGGGACAGATACGCAGTATTTT	CASSSGTSGGVGTDTQYF
-	-	TRBV6-5	TRBJ1-2	TGTGCCAGCAGCTTTGGCTACACCTTC	CASSFGYTF
-	few	TRBV19	TRBJ1-1	TGTGCCAGTAGTCTCTCGGGGGGCACTGAAGCTTTCTTT	CASSLSGGTEAFF
TRBD2	-	TRBV27	TRBJ2-1	TGTGCCAGCAGCCCTACGACTAGCGGGGGGCCAGGGGTTCACAATGAGCAGTTCTTC	CASSPTTSGGPGVHNEQFF
-	few	TRBV11-2	TRBJ2-2	TGTGCCAGCAGCCTTCTGGGGGGGCGAACCGGGGAGCTGTTTTTT	CASSLLGGRTGELFF
-	-	TRBV7-2	TRBJ1-1	TGTGCCAGCAACCCCTTCTCGCGGGGGGCGGGCACTGAAGCTTTCTTT	CASNPFSRGAGTEAFF
-	-	TRBV7-8	TRBJ1-3	TGTGCCAGCAGCTTAGCCAGACAGCTCTTCTCTGGAAACACCATATATTTT	CASSLARQLFSGNTIYF
-	-	TRBV6-5	TRBJ2-1	TGTGCCAGCAGTTCGGTGGGCCATGAGCAGTTCTTC	CASSSVGHEQFF
-	-	TRBV12-2	TRBJ2-5	TGTGCAAGTCGCTTAGCCCTACCGGGGACAGGGACCGAAGAGACCCAGTACTTC	CASRLALPGTGTEETQYF
TRBD2	-	TRBV9	TRBJ2-2	TGTGCCAGCAGCGTGGCGGGGGGGATTATCGGGGAGCTGTTTTTT	CASSVAGGIIGELFF
TRBD1	-	TRBV27	TRBJ2-7	TGTGCCAGCAGTTTATCGCGAGGGGGCAGCTACGAGCAGTACTTC	CASSLSRGGSYEQYF
TRBD2	-	TRBV5-1	TRBJ2-1	TGCGCCAGCAGCGCCCTAGCGGCCTCCTACAATGAGCAGTTCTTC	CASSALAASYNEQFF
-	-	TRBV27	TRBJ1-1	TGTGCCCGCGGCATGAACACTGAAGCTTTCTTT	CARGMNTEAFF
TRBD2	-	TRBV9	TRBJ2-3	TGTGCCAGCAGCGTATCATCGGGGGGGAGCACAGATACGCAGTATTTT	CASSVSSGGSTDTQYF
-	-	TRBV10-1	TRBJ1-5	TGCGCCAGCCCGCGTACCGGGACTCGGCGCAATCAGCCCCAGCATTTT	CASPRTGTRRNQPQHF
TRBD2	-	TRBV7-2	TRBJ2-3	TGTGCCAGCAGCGGCGAACTAGCGGGGGGGCAGACGCAGTATTTT	CASSGELAGGQTQYF
-	-	TRBV9	TRBJ2-1	TGTGCCAGCAGCGTAGGGGCCCGTGAGCAGTTCTTC	CASSVGAREQFF
-	-	TRBV5-6	TRBJ2-7	TGTGCCAGCAGCTTACAGGGCCCCTACGAGCAGTACTTC	CASSLQGPYEQYF
-	-	TRBV4-1	TRBJ2-7	TGCGCCAGCAGCCAATCCCAGGGGAGTGGGGGCGAGCAGTACTTC	CASSQSQGSGGEQYF
-	-	TRBV10-3	TRBJ2-5	TGTGCCTCCTGGGCTAGCGTAGGGGAGACCCAGTACTTC	CASWASVGETQYF
TRBD2	-	TRBV18	TRBJ2-5	TGTGCCAGCTCACCACCAGTAGCGGGGGGTGAGACCCAGTACTTC	CASSPPVAGGETQYF
-	-	TRBV18	TRBJ2-2	TGTGCCAGCTCACCACGACAGGATTTGGCCACCGGGGAGCTGTTTTTT	CASSPRQDLATGELFF
-	few	TRBV29-1	TRBJ2-5	TGCAGCGTTGGTGGGGCCCTCCGGGAAGAGACCCAGTACTTC	CSVGGALREETQYF
-	-	TRBV6-5	TRBJ1-2	TGTGCCAGCAGTTACTCGCTACAGGGAGACTATGGCTACACCTTC	CASSYSLQGDYGYTF
-	-	TRBV9	TRBJ2-7	TGTGCCAGCAGCGTCACCTCAGGGTACGAGCAGTACTTC	CASSVTSGYEQYF
TRBD1	-	TRBV19	TRBJ1-5	TGTGCCAGTAGGGGGCGGGACAGAATTAGCAATCAGCCCCAGCATTTT	CASRGRDRISNQPQHF
-	-	TRBV6-1	TRBJ2-7	TGTGCCAGCAGTGAAGGGACGGACATCAAGCAGTACTTC	CASSEGTDIKQYF
TRBD2	-	TRBV9	TRBJ2-3	TGTGCCAGCAGCGTAGGGGAGACTAGCGGAGCAGATACGCAGTATTTT	CASSVGETSGADTQYF
TRBD1	-	TRBV7-9	TRBJ1-1	TGTGCCACTAGGGACAGTAAAGACACTGAAGCTTTCTTT	CATRDSKDTEAFF
-	-	TRBV6-5	TRBJ1-4	TGTGCCAGCAAGCTCACAACTAATGAAAAACTGTTTTTT	CASKLTTNEKLFF
TRBD1	-	TRBV10-1	TRBJ2-7	TGCGCCAGCAGCCGACAGGGGGCCTCCGAGCAGTACTTC	CASSRQGASEQYF
-	-	TRBV4-3	TRBJ2-7	TGCGCCAGCAGCCAAGGTGTGGGGGCTAACTCCTACGAGCAGTACTTC	CASSQGVGANSYEQYF
TRBD1	-	TRBV11-2	TRBJ2-5	TGTGCCAGCAGCTTAGGAGGGCAAATCTGGGACAGACAAGAGACCCAGTACTTC	CASSLGGQIWDRQETQYF